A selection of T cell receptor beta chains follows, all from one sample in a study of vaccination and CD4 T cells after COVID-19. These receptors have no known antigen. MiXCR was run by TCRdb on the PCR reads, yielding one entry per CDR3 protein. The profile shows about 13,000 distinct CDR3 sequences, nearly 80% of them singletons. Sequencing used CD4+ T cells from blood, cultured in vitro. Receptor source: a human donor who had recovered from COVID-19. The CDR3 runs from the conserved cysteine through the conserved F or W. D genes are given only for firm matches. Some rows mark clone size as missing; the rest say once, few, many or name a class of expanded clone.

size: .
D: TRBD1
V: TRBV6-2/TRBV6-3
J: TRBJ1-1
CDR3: CASIVPPRDRVSSAPANTEAFF
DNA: TGTGCCAGCATCGTCCCCCCACGGGACAGGGTAAGTTCGGCCCCGGCGAACACTGAAGCTTTCTTT

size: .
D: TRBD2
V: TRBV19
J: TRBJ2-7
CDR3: CASRPSGRGYEQYF
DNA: TGTGCCAGTAGGCCCAGCGGGAGGGGCTACGAGCAGTACTTC

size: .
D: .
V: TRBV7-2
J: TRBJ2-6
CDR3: CASSLGGAGANVLTF
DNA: TGTGCCAGCAGCTTAGGGGGGGCTGGGGCCAACGTCCTGACTTTC

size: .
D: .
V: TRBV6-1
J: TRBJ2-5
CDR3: CASSAGLTNGETQYF
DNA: TGTGCCAGCAGTGCCGGACTGACGAACGGGGAGACCCAGTACTTC

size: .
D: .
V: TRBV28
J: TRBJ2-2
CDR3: CASHRGKGAGELFF
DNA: TGTGCCAGCCACCGGGGGAAAGGGGCCGGGGAGCTGTTTTTT

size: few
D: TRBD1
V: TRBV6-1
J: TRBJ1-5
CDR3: CASSLGQGKNQPQHF
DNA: TGTGCCAGCAGCCTCGGACAGGGGAAGAATCAGCCCCAGCATTTT

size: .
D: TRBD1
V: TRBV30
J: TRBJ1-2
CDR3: CAWSPPGQGYTF
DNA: TGTGCCTGGAGTCCTCCGGGACAGGGCTACACCTTC

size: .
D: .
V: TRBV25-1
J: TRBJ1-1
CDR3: CASIMTGFPEAFF
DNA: TGTGCCAGCATTATGACAGGTTTCCCTGAAGCTTTCTTT

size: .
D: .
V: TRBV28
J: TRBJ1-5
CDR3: CASSNGGGQPQHF
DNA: TGTGCCAGCAGCAATGGGGGTGGACAGCCCCAGCATTTT

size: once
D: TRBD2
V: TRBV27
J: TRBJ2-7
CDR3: CASRLAGPSTLLTYEQYF
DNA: TGTGCCAGCAGGTTAGCGGGCCCCTCAACTCTATTAACCTACGAGCAGTACTTC

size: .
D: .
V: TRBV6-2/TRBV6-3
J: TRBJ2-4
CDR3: CASSYSQGRNIQYF
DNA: TGTGCCAGCAGTTACTCCCAGGGTCGGAACATTCAGTACTTC

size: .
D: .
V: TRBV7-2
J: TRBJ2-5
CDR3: CASTTYSQETQYF
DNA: TGTGCCAGCACCACTTACTCCCAAGAGACCCAGTACTTC

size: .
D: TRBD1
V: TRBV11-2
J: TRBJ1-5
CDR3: CASRRQGDRGYQPQHF
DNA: TGTGCCAGCAGACGCCAAGGGGACAGAGGTTATCAGCCCCAGCATTTT

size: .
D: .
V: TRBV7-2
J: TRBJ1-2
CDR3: CASSSRVLYGYTF
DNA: TGTGCCAGCAGCTCGCGGGTACTCTATGGCTACACCTTC

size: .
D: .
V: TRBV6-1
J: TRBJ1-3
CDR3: CASRTGGPGNTIYF
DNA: TGTGCCAGCCGTACCGGGGGGCCAGGAAACACCATATATTTT